This T cell receptor (beta chain) was captured in a study of T and B cells in COVID-19 patients. Each TRB amplification used roughly 230-550 ng of genomic DNA from blood. The CDR3 covers 14 residues. Germline V gene lookup returns CDR1 MNHEY and CDR2 SVGEGT. V lost 6 bases to trimming and J lost 1 base, with 12 bases between them. TRB rearrangements were amplified by multiplex PCR with BIOMED2 TRB-A/B primers. TCRdb analysed the multiplex PCR reads with MiXCR anew, one entry per CDR3 protein. This sample has about 17,000 distinct CDR3 sequences, with over 25% found just once. This chain connects TRBV6-2 or TRBV6-3 to TRBJ1-1; D remains unclear. The sequencing input was blood. This TCR was recovered from a human donor who had recovered from COVID-19. DNA for the CDR3: TGTGCCAGCAGCTCCTACGCAGAGAACACTGAAGCTTTCTTT. This translates into CASSSYAENTEAFF.